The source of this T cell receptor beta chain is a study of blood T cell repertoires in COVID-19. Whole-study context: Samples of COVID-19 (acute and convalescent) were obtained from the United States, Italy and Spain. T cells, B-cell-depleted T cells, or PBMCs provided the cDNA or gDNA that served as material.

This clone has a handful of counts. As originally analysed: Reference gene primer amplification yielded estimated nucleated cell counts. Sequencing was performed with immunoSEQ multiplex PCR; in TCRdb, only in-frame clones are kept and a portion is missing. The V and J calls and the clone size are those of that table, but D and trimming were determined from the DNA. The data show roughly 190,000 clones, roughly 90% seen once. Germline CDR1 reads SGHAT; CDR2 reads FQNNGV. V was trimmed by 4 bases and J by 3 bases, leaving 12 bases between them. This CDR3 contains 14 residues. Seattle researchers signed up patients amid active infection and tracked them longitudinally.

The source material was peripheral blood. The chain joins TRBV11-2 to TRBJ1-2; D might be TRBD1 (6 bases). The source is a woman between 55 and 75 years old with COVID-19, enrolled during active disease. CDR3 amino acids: CASSSGVTYYGYTF. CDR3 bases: TGTGCCAGCAGCTCAGGGGTTACGTACTATGGCTACACCTTC.